Presented here are 20 T cell receptor beta chains from one specimen sequenced in a study of blood T cells in healthy people across ages. Together with a sample-barcoded 5' primer, a J-beta primer mix was included in a second PCR lasting roughly 6 to 12 cycles. MiXCR was run by TCRdb on the 5' RACE reads, yielding one entry per CDR3 protein. The profile shows hundreds of thousands of distinct CDR3 sequences, about a fifth of them singletons. Specimen: blood. These receptors came from a man between 65 and 85 years old in good health.

The sample holds a few counts of this clonotype. This chain joins TRBV6-1 and TRBJ2-7; 7 bases are a match to TRBD1. CDR1 and CDR2 from the germline V gene are MNHNS and SASEGT. This CDR3 contains 15 residues. The V and J ends lost 6 bases and 5 bases, in that order; junction bases with no gene match: 13. The CDR3 protein is CASSLTGVGRNEQYV. The CDR3 bases are TGTGCCAGCAGCTTAACAGGGGTGGGTCGTAACGAGCAGTACGTC.

Regarding this clonotype: The CDR3 ends on some other residue instead of the conserved phenylalanine or tryptophan, so this is likely a read error. The chain combines TRBV7-8 with TRBJ1-1; D gene ambiguous. This CDR3 has 14 residues. Germline CDR1 reads SGHVS; CDR2 reads FQNEAQ. V shed 1 base and J shed 0 bases, with 6 bases lying between them. CDR3 coding DNA: TGTGCCAGCAGCTTAGAATTCATGAACACTGAAGCTTTCCTT. Its protein is CASSLEFMNTEAFL.

This chain uses TRBV5-1 with TRBJ1-1; 7 nucleotides agree with TRBD1. The V gene end was trimmed by 4 bases and the J gene end by 1 base; junction bases not matched to a gene: 7. Germline V CDR1 and CDR2: SGHRS, YFSETQ. The CDR3 extends over 15 amino acids. DNA of the CDR3: TGCGCCAGCAGCGGCAGACAGGGCTCGAACACTGAAGCTTTCTTT. Translating it yields CASSGRQGSNTEAFF.

This rearrangement joins TRBV20-1 to TRBJ2-2, with D possibly called TRBD1 or TRBD2 (5 bases each). Germline V lookup: CDR1 DFQATT, CDR2 SNEGSKA (reference sequence). V lost 3 bases, J lost 3 bases, and 11 bases lay in between. This CDR3 has 14 amino acids. The CDR3, as DNA: TGCAGTGCTAGGGGGGAGCTCGACACCGGGGAGCTGTTTTTT. Translated, it gives CSARGELDTGELFF.

There are a few counts of this clonotype. The genes are TRBV9 and TRBJ2-5; 12 bases fit TRBD2. The last part of the DNA fits TRBJ2-1 better; the J call may be wrong. CDR3 length equals 16 residues. The germline CDR1 and CDR2 sequences are SGDLS and YYNGEE. The CDR3 bases are TGTGCCAGCAGCGCATCACTAGCGGGGGGCGAGGATGAGCAGTTCTTC. The encoded protein is CASSASLAGGEDEQFF.

As regards this clonotype: The germline gene is not matched at one end of the junction; a read error may be the cause. V gene TRBV29-1 combines with J gene TRBJ1-2; tentatively, D is TRBD1 (6 bases). The CDR3 is 14 amino acids. The germline V gene has CDR1 SQVTM and CDR2 ANQGSEA. CDR3 bases: TGCAGCGTTTCCCGGCGTGCGGGGGCGGATGGCTGCACCTTC. Translation gives CSVSRRAGADGCTF.

This clonotype has at least ten counts. The chain links TRBV28 to TRBJ2-5, with D unresolved. The germline CDR1 and CDR2 sequences are MDHEN and SYDVKM. CDR3 length equals 15 residues. The V gene lost 2 bases and the J gene lost 2 bases, with 12 bases spanning the gap. CDR3 DNA sequence: TGTGCCAGCAGTTTACTAAGGGCAGGACAAGAGACCCAGTACTTC. Translated, it gives CASSLLRAGQETQYF.

A few counts support this clonotype. The V gene is TRBV4-1, the J gene TRBJ1-3; possibly TRBD1 for D (5 bases). The CDR3 consists of 22 residues. Per germline, CDR1 MGHRA and CDR2 YSYEKL. Trimming took 4 bases from V and 0 from J, leaving 31 bases between them. The CDR3 bases are TGCGCCAGCAGCCGGGCCGTACACCCTACTAAAAGACCCCAGGGCTCTGGAAACACCATATATTTT. It translates to CASSRAVHPTKRPQGSGNTIYF.

This clonotype was counted a few times. The CDR3 region is CSARGASGRNPDTQYF. DNA for the CDR3: TGCAGTGCTAGAGGGGCTAGCGGGAGGAACCCAGATACGCAGTATTTT. The rearrangement links TRBV20-1 to TRBJ2-3, with 11 bases matching TRBD2. CDR3 length: 16 amino acids. Looked up from germline, CDR1 is DFQATT and CDR2 is SNEGSKA (reference sequence). V trimming: 1 base; J trimming: 4 bases; junction bases outside the gene matches: 7.

The CDR3 DNA sequence: TGTGCCAGCAAGTGGGGATATAGCAATCAGCCCCAGCATTTT. This gives the protein CASKWGYSNQPQHF. The chain recombines TRBV12-3 or TRBV12-4 with TRBJ1-5, with D hard to call. The CDR3 is made up of 14 amino acids. V was cut by 7 bases and J by 0 bases, with 10 bases left in between.

This clonotype has only a few counts. V is TRBV6-1 and J is TRBJ2-4, with TRBD2 matching over 10 bases. With V trimmed by 0 bases and J by 6 bases, 2 bases remained unmatched. CDR1 is MNHNS, CDR2 SASEGT, per germline. This CDR3 comprises 15 residues. The CDR3 nucleotides read TGTGCCAGCAGTGAAGCCTCTAGCGGGGGAAACATTCAGTACTTC. Protein product: CASSEASSGGNIQYF.

V gene TRBV20-1 combines with J gene TRBJ2-1; no firm D call. Trimming took 3 bases from V and 0 from J, leaving 9 bases between them. Germline CDR1 is DFQATT and CDR2 is SNEGSKA (reference sequence). This CDR3 spans 14 amino acids. DNA for the CDR3: TGCAGTGCTAGGACGGTGAGCTCCTACAATGAGCAGTTCTTC. It encodes CSARTVSSYNEQFF.

The chain is built from TRBV4-1 and TRBJ1-1; maybe TRBD1 (5 bases). V was cut by 7 bases and J by 2 bases, with 14 bases left in between. CDR1 is MGHRA, CDR2 YSYEKL, per germline. The CDR3 has 14 residues. CDR3 residues: CASTWGTLNTEAFF. The CDR3 DNA follows: TGCGCCAGCACTTGGGGGACCCTAAACACTGAAGCTTTCTTT.

The rearrangement uses TRBV12-3 or TRBV12-4 and TRBJ2-7, with 7 bases that match TRBD1. V lost 5 bases and J lost 3; bases outside the gene matches: 4. The CDR3 runs 13 residues. CDR3 loop: CASSRQGGYEQYF. The CDR3 nucleotides read TGTGCCAGCAGTAGACAGGGTGGCTACGAGCAGTACTTC.

This clonotype showed up just a few times. This chain uses TRBV6-5 with TRBJ2-3; D possibly corresponds to TRBD2 (7 bases). The V gene's germline CDR1 is MNHEY and CDR2 SVGAGI. With 0 bases removed from V and 4 bases from J, the gap between germline ends came to 14 bases. This CDR3 comprises 16 residues. The chain's CDR3 is CASSYSVAGAPDTQYF. CDR3 DNA sequence: TGTGCCAGCAGTTACTCAGTGGCGGGGGCCCCAGATACGCAGTATTTT.

This clonotype came up a few times. The chain recombines TRBV10-3 with TRBJ2-3; 7 positions agree with TRBD2. Unmatched junction bases numbered 3, after V lost 0 bases and J lost 6 bases. The CDR3 extends over 14 amino acids. Looked up from germline, CDR1 is ENHRY and CDR2 is SYGVKD. The CDR3 region is CAISESREMDTQYF. CDR3 coding DNA: TGTGCCATCAGTGAGTCGCGGGAGATGGATACGCAGTATTTT.

The chain recombines TRBV2 with TRBJ2-3; D gene uncertain. Deletions cut 4 bases from V and 0 bases from J, with 8 bases between. The germline V gene has CDR1 SNHLY and CDR2 FYNNEI. The CDR3 spans 14 residues. The CDR3 nucleotides are TGTGCCAGCAGTGTTTATTATAGCACAGATACGCAGTATTTT. Protein: CASSVYYSTDTQYF.

The rearrangement joins TRBV5-8 to TRBJ2-5; D possibly corresponds to TRBD1 (6 bases). The J call is uncertain, as TRBJ2-1 better fits the DNA end. CDR3 length equals 13 residues. From germline, CDR1 is SGHTS and CDR2 YDEGEE. CDR3 coding DNA: TGTGCCAGCAGCTACAGGGCTAGAGAGACCCAGTTCTTC. It specifies CASSYRARETQFF.

The CDR3 DNA follows: TGCAGTGCTAGACCTCTAGCGGGAGGGCCCCCCGGGGAGCTGTTTTTT. Residues: CSARPLAGGPPGELFF. This chain uses TRBV20-1 with TRBJ2-2; TRBD2 agrees at 12 bases. Trimming at V came to 2 bases and at J to 6 bases, leaving 7 bases not matched to a gene. Germline V gene data show CDR1 as DFQATT and CDR2 as SNEGSKA (reference sequence). The CDR3 loop spans 16 amino acids.

This chain links TRBV29-1 with TRBJ2-3, with TRBD2 identical over 8 bases. V was clipped by 4 bases and J by 4 bases; unmatched bases: 10. The CDR3 has 15 residues. CDR1 is SQVTM and CDR2 is ANQGSEA in the germline V gene. The CDR3 sequence: CSVGISGTFADTQYF. DNA of the CDR3: TGCAGCGTTGGGATTAGCGGGACATTCGCAGATACGCAGTATTTT.